The 30 T cell receptor beta chains below were found in one sample sequenced in a study of graft-versus-host responses after intestinal transplantation. Repertoires were generated with immunoSEQ multiplex PCR, while TCRdb's copy carries only in-frame clones and drops some. The sample records about 110,000 clones, 80% to 90% being singletons. These receptors have no identified antigens. Sequenced here: unstimulated CD4+ T cells sorted from spleen or lymph node cells, sampled before transplant. These receptors all stem from a human donor who was the organ donor for an intestinal transplant.

This clone came up a few times. The chain is built from TRBV10-2 and TRBJ2-2; D perhaps matches TRBD2 (6 bases). CDR3 length equals 16 residues. Per the germline V gene, CDR1 is WSHSY and CDR2 is SAAADI. The V gene lost 8 bases and the J gene lost 5 bases, with 21 bases spanning the gap. In nucleotides, the CDR3 is TGCGCCAGCCTTATCCGGGGCCCTCGGGGGACCGGGGAGCTGTTTTTT. Translation: CASLIRGPRGTGELFF.

The CDR3 DNA reads as TGTGCCATCAGGCAGGGGGCGCGGGTGGATACGCAGTATTTT. Protein sequence: CAIRQGARVDTQYF. The J gene is TRBJ2-3, the V gene TRBV10-3; 8 bases fit TRBD1. This CDR3 comprises 14 residues. J lost 6 bases, V lost 6 bases, and 8 bases had no gene match. Germline V lookup: CDR1 ENHRY, CDR2 SYGVKD.

V is TRBV5-1 and J is TRBJ1-1; the D gene is possibly TRBD1 (5 bases). The V gene's germline CDR1 is SGHRS and CDR2 YFSETQ. V shed 7 bases and J shed 4 bases, with 14 bases lying between them. This CDR3 has 13 residues. The CDR3 is CASCPGDGTEAFF. CDR3 nucleotides: TGCGCCAGCTGCCCCGGGGACGGCACTGAAGCTTTCTTT.

The chain is built from TRBV7-2 and TRBJ2-7; 7 bases agree with TRBD2. Germline lookup yields CDR1 SGHTA and CDR2 FQGNSA. The trim removed 5 bases at V and 1 base at J, leaving 8 bases unmatched. This CDR3 is 15 amino acids long. CDR3 sequence (DNA): TGTGCCAGCAGCCCGAGACTAGCCGCGTCCTACGAGCAGTACTTC. It codes for CASSPRLAASYEQYF.

J is TRBJ2-5 and V is TRBV5-1; possibly TRBD1 for D (6 bases). The V and J ends lost 4 bases and 4 bases respectively, with 17 bases between them. The length of the CDR3 is 15 residues. Germline-derived CDR1 and CDR2 are SGHRS and YFSETQ. The CDR3 bases are TGCGCCAGCAGCGGGCCCGAGCAGGGGCGAGAGACCCAGTACTTC. It is translated as CASSGPEQGRETQYF. The full variable domain, completed using reference TRBV5-1 and TRBJ2-5, is KAGVTQTPRYLIKTRGQQVTLSCSPISGHRSVSWYQQTPGQGLQFLFEYFSETQRNKGNFPGRFSGRQFSNSRSEMNVSTLELGDSALYLCASSGPEQGRETQYFGPGTRLLVL.

The count of this clone is one. The chain links TRBV6-5 to TRBJ2-1, with TRBD2 matching 10 bases. Germline values: CDR1 MNHEY, CDR2 SVGAGI. The CDR3 spans 15 residues. V lost 0 bases and J lost 9; bases outside the gene matches: 5. As DNA, the CDR3 is TGTGCCAGCAGTTACTCGGGAGCGGGAGGGTTTGAGCAGTTCTTC. This encodes CASSYSGAGGFEQFF.

The chain employs TRBV4-1 and TRBJ2-5; 12 positions agree with TRBD2. The CDR3 is 16 amino acids. V lost 4 bases and J lost 5; bases outside the gene matches: 8. Germline V lookup: CDR1 MGHRA, CDR2 YSYEKL. The CDR3 loop reads CASSLSSGGAGETQYF. The CDR3 DNA follows: TGCGCCAGCAGCCTGTCTAGCGGGGGGGCGGGTGAGACCCAGTACTTC.

The chain carries TRBV11-3 and TRBJ2-3, with 8 bases that match TRBD2. The length of the CDR3 is 17 residues. The J segment lost 2 bases and the V segment lost 4 bases, leaving 11 bases of the junction unmatched. CDR1 SGHNT and CDR2 YENEEA come from the germline V gene. CDR3 nucleotide sequence: TGTGCCAGCAGCTCCCTCCAGACTAGCGCGTCCACAGATACGCAGTATTTT. Residues: CASSSLQTSASTDTQYF.

This sequence joins TRBV5-1 and TRBJ2-3; no clear D. The CDR3 runs to 17 residues. Germline-derived CDR1 and CDR2 are SGHRS and YFSETQ. V lost 0 bases to trimming and J lost 4 bases, with 18 bases between them. In nucleotides, the CDR3 is TGCGCCAGCAGCTTGGAAGGGTGGGATAGTAATGCAGATACGCAGTATTTT. Translating it yields CASSLEGWDSNADTQYF.

The chain combines TRBV2 with TRBJ2-5, with D hard to call. Trimming cost V 4 bases and J 3 bases, with 12 bases left between them. Germline values: CDR1 SNHLY, CDR2 FYNNEI. CDR3 length equals 14 residues. CDR3 bases: TGTGCCAGCAGTGTAAGAACGCTCGAAGAGACCCAGTACTTC. Translating it yields CASSVRTLEETQYF.

The rearrangement uses TRBV2 and TRBJ1-2; 9 bases map to TRBD1. There are 13 residues in the CDR3. Trimming at V came to 6 bases and at J to 5 bases, leaving 4 bases not matched to a gene. The V gene's germline CDR1 is SNHLY and CDR2 FYNNEI. The CDR3 nucleotides read TGTGCCAGCAGCGCAGGACAGGGGTATGGCTACACCTTC. It specifies CASSAGQGYGYTF.

The V call is TRBV6-1, the J call TRBJ1-2, with 8 bases lining up with TRBD1. The CDR3 covers 14 residues. In germline, CDR1 is MNHNS, CDR2 SASEGT. Trimming cost V 4 bases and J 8 bases; bases outside gene matches: 9. The CDR3 nucleotides read TGTGCCAGCAGTGGAGGACAGGGAATAAGAGGCTACACCTTC. Translation gives CASSGGQGIRGYTF.

V and J are TRBV5-1 and TRBJ2-6; 7 nucleotides align to TRBD1. Per germline, CDR1 SGHRS and CDR2 YFSETQ. With V trimmed by 3 bases and J by 0 bases, 6 bases remained unmatched. The CDR3 totals 17 residues. The CDR3 DNA reads as TGCGCCAGCAGCTCCAGGGGACAGATCTCTGGGGCCAACGTCCTGACTTTC. Amino acids: CASSSRGQISGANVLTF.

The rearrangement uses TRBV30 and TRBJ1-1; D is possibly TRBD1 (6 bases). Germline V lookup: CDR1 GTSNPN, CDR2 SVGIG (reference sequence). The CDR3 spans 12 residues. The ends were cut back, 4 bases at V and 10 bases at J, with 16 bases in the middle. The chain's CDR3 is CAWTGPVGAAFF. The CDR3 DNA sequence: TGTGCCTGGACAGGGCCCGTGGGGGCAGCTTTCTTT.

V is TRBV5-8 and J is TRBJ1-5; D gene unclear. CDR3 length: 16 residues. Germline V gene lookup returns CDR1 SGHTS and CDR2 YDEGEE. Deletions cut 4 bases from V and 0 bases from J, with 14 bases between. CDR3 region: CASSRNSGYSNQPQHF. Written as DNA, the CDR3 is TGTGCCAGCAGCAGGAATTCGGGTTATAGCAATCAGCCCCAGCATTTT.

The rearrangement joins TRBV2 to TRBJ2-7; 11 bases agree with TRBD2. After removal of 11 bases from V and 6 bases from J, the junction contained 9 bases not matched to a gene. The V gene's germline CDR1 is SNHLY and CDR2 FYNNEI. The CDR3 has 13 residues. The CDR3 DNA sequence: TGTGCCCATAGGCGGGGACTAGCGGCCGAGCAGTACTTC. Translating it yields CAHRRGLAAEQYF. Filled out from reference TRBV2 and TRBJ2-7, the complete variable domain reads EPEVTQTPSHQVTQMGQEVILRCVPISNHLYFYWYRQILGQKVEFLVSFYNNEISEKSEIFDDQFSVERPDGSNFTLKIRSTKLEDSAMYFCAHRRGLAAEQYFGPGTRLTVT.

The CDR3 DNA reads TGTGCCAGCAGCCCACTTCAGGGGACAAGGAACTATGGCTACACCTTC. Protein sequence: CASSPLQGTRNYGYTF. J is TRBJ1-2 and V is TRBV25-1, with a weak D call TRBD1 (6 bases). The CDR3 contains 16 residues. Germline assignment: CDR1 MGHDK and CDR2 SYGVNS. V dropped 6 bases and J dropped 2 bases, with 19 bases sitting between them.

The chain joins TRBV4-2 to TRBJ1-5; weak D call: TRBD1 (5 bases). This CDR3 is built from 15 residues. V lost 0 bases and J lost 5, with 11 bases in between. Germline CDR1 and CDR2: LGHNA and YNFKEQ. CDR3 nucleotide sequence: TGTGCCAGCAGCCAAGATCAGGGCAGTCATCAGCCCCAGCATTTT. This translates into CASSQDQGSHQPQHF.

Here the CDR3 DNA reads TGTGCCAGCAGCTCCCCTTGGGCAGCTAGCGGGACCTACGAGCAGTACTTC. It yields the protein CASSSPWAASGTYEQYF. J is TRBJ2-7 and V is TRBV5-4; 9 nucleotides align to TRBD2. CDR1 and CDR2 (germline): SGHNT, YYREEE (reference sequence). The CDR3 covers 17 residues. With V trimmed by 3 bases and J by 2 bases, 12 bases remained unmatched.

J is TRBJ2-2 and V is TRBV6-5; D is possibly TRBD1 or TRBD2 (5 bases each). The germline gives CDR1 MNHEY, CDR2 SVGAGI. There are 13 residues in the CDR3. V gave up 7 bases and J gave up 6 bases, with 12 bases separating them. CDR3 bases: TGTGCCAGCAACTTCCGGGGCTCCGGGGAGCTGTTTTTT. It encodes CASNFRGSGELFF.

The chain links TRBV19 to TRBJ1-6; D unclear. The germline V gene encodes CDR1 LNHDA and CDR2 SQIVND (reference sequence). Trimming left V 5 bases short and J 1 base short, with 18 bases between. This CDR3 region has 18 residues. CDR3: CASSYRGIPRSYNSPLHF. CDR3 sequence (DNA): TGTGCCAGTAGTTATAGAGGGATTCCTCGTTCCTATAATTCACCCCTCCACTTT.

This clone was observed a single time. The chain employs TRBV28 and TRBJ2-7; D is possibly TRBD1 (8 bases). The CDR3 runs 15 residues. V gave up 6 bases and J gave up 5 bases, with 20 bases separating them. Germline assignment: CDR1 MDHEN and CDR2 SYDVKM. Here the CDR3 DNA reads TGTGCCAGCAGGGGGGGGGTGACAGGGGCGGACGAGCAGTACTTC. Protein product: CASRGGVTGADEQYF.

The chain has TRBV5-1 and TRBJ2-7, with 16 bases lining up with TRBD2. Looked up from germline, CDR1 is SGHRS and CDR2 is YFSETQ. The V gene end was trimmed by 3 bases and the J gene end by 3 bases; junction bases not matched to a gene: 6. This CDR3 spans 17 amino acids. This CDR3 reads CASSWGLAGGPDYEQYF. In DNA, the CDR3 is TGCGCCAGCAGCTGGGGACTAGCGGGAGGGCCGGACTACGAGCAGTACTTC.

This chain uses TRBV11-2 with TRBJ1-1; 7 bases match TRBD1. V shed 5 bases and J 6 bases; nucleotides not matched to a gene: 9. The CDR3 contains 14 residues. CDR1 and CDR2 from the germline V gene are SGHAT and FQNNGV. The CDR3 is CASSSRGGRSEAFF. CDR3 DNA sequence: TGTGCCAGCAGCAGCCGAGGGGGCCGCTCTGAAGCTTTCTTT.

This chain connects TRBV14 to TRBJ1-4; 10 nucleotides agree with TRBD1. Germline lookup yields CDR1 SGHDN and CDR2 FVKESK. V was pared by 1 base and J by 10 bases, with 6 bases of the junction left unmatched. The CDR3 is made up of 15 amino acids. In DNA form, the CDR3 reads TGTGCCAGCAGCCAAGCCCGGGACAGGGGTGGAAAACTGTTTTTT. Encoded protein: CASSQARDRGGKLFF.

This clone was seen only a few times. The rearrangement links TRBV19 to TRBJ2-1, with TRBD2 matching 13 bases. This CDR3 has 16 residues. V lost 5 bases, J lost 9 bases, and 10 bases stayed unmatched. Germline V CDR1 and CDR2: LNHDA, SQIVND (reference sequence). The CDR3 DNA is TGTGCCAGTAGTTTACGGACTAGCGGGAGTTGGAGTGAGCAGTTCTTC. It is translated as CASSLRTSGSWSEQFF.

This chain connects TRBV7-9 to TRBJ2-5, with 7 bases lining up with TRBD2. The J call may be in error: the DNA end matches TRBJ2-7 better. The length of the CDR3 is 15 residues. Per germline, CDR1 SEHNR and CDR2 FQNEAQ (reference sequence). CDR3 amino acids: CASSPTFGLVYEQYF. CDR3 DNA sequence: TGTGCCAGCAGCCCCACCTTTGGACTAGTCTACGAGCAGTACTTC.

The chain carries TRBV6-1 and TRBJ2-7; TRBD1 aligns across 10 bases. CDR1 is MNHNS, CDR2 SASEGT, per germline. This CDR3 is 13 amino acids long. Trimming removed 6 bases from V and 6 bases from J; junction bases left unmatched: 5. CDR3 DNA: TGTGCCAGCAGCTCGGACAGGGGGGTCGAGCAGTACTTC. As protein: CASSSDRGVEQYF.

This chain uses TRBV5-6 with TRBJ1-2; no reliable D call. V lost 4 bases and J 8 bases, leaving 12 bases between the germline ends. The CDR3 contains 12 residues. Germline V gene sequence: CDR1 SGHDT, CDR2 YYEEEE. DNA of the CDR3: TGTGCCAGCAGCCCGTTGTTTGGGGGCTACACCTTC. Amino acids: CASSPLFGGYTF. The complete variable domain, with remaining parts taken from reference TRBV5-6 and TRBJ1-2, reads DAGVTQSPTHLIKTRGQQVTLRCSPKSGHDTVSWYQQALGQGPQFIFQYYEEEERQRGNFPDRFSGHQFPNYSSELNVNALLLGDSALYLCASSPLFGGYTFGSGTRLTVV.

The chain joins TRBV18 to TRBJ2-7; 9 nucleotides line up with TRBD1. Germline V gene lookup returns CDR1 KGHSH and CDR2 LQKENI. V trimming: 6 bases; J trimming: 2 bases; junction bases outside the gene matches: 8. This CDR3 has 15 amino acids. This chain's CDR3 is CASSITGQGTYEQYF. CDR3 in DNA: TGTGCCAGCTCGATTACAGGACAGGGGACCTACGAGCAGTACTTC.